Sequencing of this T cell receptor beta chain was carried out in a study of metastatic and nonmetastatic thyroid tumors. No treatment had been given to any patient before thyroid surgery. Study results and limitations: Across blood and tumor, TCR beta diversity in malignant thyroid tumors was reportedly significantly higher than in benign nodules.

This clone came up many times. Its antigen is as yet unknown. TCRdb re-analyzed the PCR reads using MiXCR. The data hold fewer than 35,000 clones, with roughly a tenth observed a single time. J was trimmed by 7 bases and V by 3 bases; bases with no gene match: 13. Germline CDR1 is MNHEY and CDR2 is SMNVEV (reference sequence). The CDR3 totals 17 residues. V and J are TRBV27 and TRBJ2-1; TRBD2 matches 9 bases. The origin of this receptor is a female donor with papillary thyroid cancer or a benign thyroid nodule (not recorded which). Some clones in this sample may be carry-over from other donors' samples. Sequencing used blood. CDR3 nucleotides: TGTGCCAGCAGTTTTATACCAGGAGCGGGGGGCAGGAATGAGCAGTTCTTC. Amino acid sequence: CASSFIPGAGGRNEQFF.